These 5 T cell receptor beta chains were all obtained from the same sample, sequenced in a study of blood T cell repertoires in COVID-19. Measured with immunoSEQ multiplex PCR; TCRdb has only the in-frame clones, and not every one. In the table there are over 200,000 clones, about 91% of which are singletons. Source material: PBMCs or T cells enriched from blood (not recorded which). Every receptor here comes from a human donor in a cohort exposed to, infected with or recovered from COVID-19 (not recorded which). The donor label of this sample is uncertain.

This clone was found once. The chain combines TRBV3-1 (or the pseudogene TRBV3-2) with TRBJ2-5, with 7 bases that match TRBD2. Germline V CDR1 and CDR2: LGHDT, YNNKEL (reference sequence). V trimming: 4 bases; J trimming: 1 base; junction bases outside the gene matches: 9. The CDR3 loop spans 16 amino acids. CDR3 amino acids: CASSRTGSGFQETQYF. The CDR3 DNA reads as TGTGCCAGCAGCCGAACCGGTAGCGGGTTCCAAGAGACCCAGTACTTC.

V gene TRBV9 combines with J gene TRBJ2-2, with 7 positions matching TRBD1. Germline CDR1 is SGDLS and CDR2 is YYNGEE. The length of the CDR3 is 14 residues. The trim removed 9 bases at V and 0 bases at J, leaving 5 bases unmatched. CDR3 coding DNA: TGTGCCACCGCGACAGGGCCGAACACCGGGGAGCTGTTTTTT. This gives the protein CATATGPNTGELFF. Based on the CDR3 plus reference TRBV9 and TRBJ2-2, the full variable domain is DSGVTQTPKHLITATGQRVTLRCSPRSGDLSVYWYQQSLDQGLQFLIQYYNGEERAKGNILERFSAQQFPDLHSELNLSSLELGDSALYFCATATGPNTGELFFGEGSRLTVL.

The chain combines TRBV27 with TRBJ2-7, with D possibly TRBD2 on 5 matching bases. The CDR3 is made up of 14 amino acids. CDR1 is MNHEY and CDR2 is SMNVEV in the germline V gene (reference sequence). Trimming cost V 6 bases and J 5 bases, with 17 bases left between them. The CDR3 region is CASSPWASGDEQYF. In nucleotides, the CDR3 is TGTGCCAGCAGCCCCTGGGCCTCCGGGGACGAGCAGTACTTC.

V and J are TRBV5-1 and TRBJ2-3; no definite D call. Germline CDR1 reads SGHRS; CDR2 reads YFSETQ. V gave up 0 bases and J gave up 5 bases, with 10 bases separating them. The CDR3 is made up of 14 amino acids. As DNA, the CDR3 is TGCGCCAGCAGCTTGGAATTAGCTGGAGATACGCAGTATTTT. Protein sequence: CASSLELAGDTQYF.

The rearrangement links TRBV4-1 to TRBJ1-2; the D gene is possibly TRBD1 (5 bases). V lost 4 bases to trimming and J lost 2 bases, with 11 bases between them. The CDR3 length is 14 residues. The germline CDR1 and CDR2 sequences are MGHRA and YSYEKL. CDR3 loop: CASSRTTENYGYTF. In DNA form, the CDR3 reads TGCGCCAGCAGCCGGACGACAGAGAACTATGGCTACACCTTC.